This T cell receptor (beta chain) was recovered during a study of OX40 agonist ivuxolimab in advanced cancers. The V end was cut by 6 bases, the J end by 0 bases, with 9 bases between. Germline V gene data show CDR1 as MNHEY and CDR2 as SMNVEV (reference sequence). CDR3 length: 15 residues. To note about this clone: Its antigen is not identified.

Study-wide results and limits: In the 0.1 to 3.0 mg/kg range, CD4+ and CD8+ blood T cells had expanded clonally by week 6.

The data were produced by immunoSEQ multiplex PCR, yet TCRdb's version contains in-frame clones alone and is incomplete. In the table there are some 100,000 clones, about nine tenths of which are singletons. This receptor was obtained from an adult with an advanced solid tumor such as melanoma, head and neck, liver or kidney cancer. The chain carries TRBV27 and TRBJ2-6; D is ambiguous. The specimen was CD4+ or CD8+ T cells sorted from blood, collected in a trial of the OX40 agonist ivuxolimab. The CDR3 protein is CASRHIFSGANVLTF. CDR3 nucleotide sequence: TGTGCCAGCAGACATATCTTCTCTGGGGCCAACGTCCTGACTTTC.